The clone carrying this T cell receptor beta chain was seen many times. Antigen: not known. The record originates from a study of T cells in Graves' hyperthyroidism and ophthalmopathy. Findings and limits, study-wide: In the blood, most expanded thyroid clonotypes above 0.001 appeared as well. In simple terms, a model built on 13 V-J features told ophthalmopathy apart from stable hyperthyroidism.

RNA transcripts served as the template for amplifying TCR beta CDR3 regions. HTBI primers were used for first-round RT-PCR of the TCR CDR3. TCRdb fed the multiplex PCR reads into MiXCR, producing one record per CDR3 protein. The sample includes 690,000 or so distinct CDR3 sequences, over 15% seen only once; the top ten take 16%. Between the trimmed V and J ends, which lost 7 bases and 5 bases, there was a span of 18 bases. CDR3 size: 15 residues. Sequenced: blood. This receptor was obtained from a woman in her fifties or sixties with Graves' hyperthyroidism that later progressed to Graves' ophthalmopathy. J is TRBJ1-5 and V is TRBV12-3 or TRBV12-4; perhaps TRBD1 as D (6 bases). The CDR3 DNA follows: TGTGCCAGCACGGTCGAAGGGGGGACCGATCAGCCCCAGCATTTT. It translates to CASTVEGGTDQPQHF.